The clone carrying this T cell receptor beta chain has just one count. Its antigen is not identified. The data were taken from a study of CD8+ T cells in alopecia areata. Study findings and constraints: The study found that many expanded lesional clones persisted in scalp and blood during tofacitinib. Alphabeta T cells residing in normal skin are also sequenced in scalp samples.

RNA extraction was followed by reverse transcription into cDNA, which acted as the sequencing template. Only in-frame clones appear in the TCRdb table, and some are missing; sequencing was by immunoSEQ multiplex PCR. Here the sample spans about 190,000 clones, around 66% being singletons. Germline CDR1 is KGHSH and CDR2 is LQKENI. The CDR3 is made up of 14 amino acids. Trimming removed 3 bases at V and 7 bases at J, with 15 bases between. Specified treatment: oral pan-JAK inhibitor, 5-10 mg twice daily. The chain combines TRBV18 with TRBJ2-5, with D possibly being TRBD1 (5 bases). The source of this sequence is a human donor with alopecia areata. Sequencing used CD4+ T cells sorted from blood, obtained at week 4, from a patient treated with tofacitinib. CDR3 DNA sequence: TGTGCCAGCTCACCGACGGGTCCTGGGGCGACCCAGTACTTC. Its translation is CASSPTGPGATQYF.